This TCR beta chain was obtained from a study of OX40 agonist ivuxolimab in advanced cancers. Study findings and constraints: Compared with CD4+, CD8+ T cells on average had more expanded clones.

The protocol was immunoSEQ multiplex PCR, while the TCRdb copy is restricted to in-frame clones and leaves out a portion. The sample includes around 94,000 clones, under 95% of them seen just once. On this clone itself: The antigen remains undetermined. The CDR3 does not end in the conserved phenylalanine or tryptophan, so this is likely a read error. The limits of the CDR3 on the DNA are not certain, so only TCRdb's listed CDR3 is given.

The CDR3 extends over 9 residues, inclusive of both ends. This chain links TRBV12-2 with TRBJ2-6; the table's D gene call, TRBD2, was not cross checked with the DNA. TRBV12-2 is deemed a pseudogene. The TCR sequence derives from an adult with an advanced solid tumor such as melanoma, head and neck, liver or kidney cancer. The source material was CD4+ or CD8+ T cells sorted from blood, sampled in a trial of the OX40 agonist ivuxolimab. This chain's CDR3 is CASRLDYTR.